The 21 T cell receptor beta chains below were found in one sample sequenced in a study of regulatory T cells in long-lasting Graves disease. Time point described: newly diagnosed GD, antithyroid drugs for less than 3 months. The TCR library used RNA extracted from PBMCs. Combining iRepertoire HTBI primers with Arm-PCR of CDR3 regions, the authors built TCR beta libraries. TCRdb fed the multiplex PCR reads into MiXCR, producing one record per CDR3 protein. The sample comprises 400,000 to 450,000 distinct CDR3 sequences, roughly 15% of which are singletons, and about 10% rests with the top ten. The same sample was also used in a study of T cells in Graves' hyperthyroidism and ophthalmopathy.

Material: peripheral blood mononuclear cells (PBMCs), obtained at new diagnosis, from a patient treated with antithyroid drugs. The receptors here all came from a woman aged 25 to 45 with Graves disease.

This clonotype appeared a few times. The V call is TRBV19, the J call TRBJ1-5; 10 positions match TRBD1. Trimming cost V 4 bases and J 6 bases; bases outside gene matches: 6. The CDR3 is 15 amino acids. Germline V CDR1 and CDR2: LNHDA, SQIVND (reference sequence). The CDR3 bases are TGTGCCAGTAGTACGAGACAGGGGGCGCGTCAGCCCCAGCATTTT. This sequence encodes CASSTRQGARQPQHF.

This clonotype has at least ten counts. The gene calls are TRBV6-1 and TRBJ1-5; 8 bases fit TRBD1. The germline gives CDR1 MNHNS, CDR2 SASEGT. The CDR3 sequence is 15 residues long. V shed 6 bases, J shed 9 bases, and the junction held 13 bases outside the gene matches. CDR3 coding DNA: TGTGCCAGCAGCAAGGACAGGGCACAGGGTGGGCCCCAGCATTTT. Its translation is CASSKDRAQGGPQHF.

This clonotype was detected only a few times. The chain carries TRBV19 and TRBJ2-1; 12 positions match TRBD2. With 3 bases clipped from V and 12 bases from J, the junction kept 6 bases outside the gene matches. Germline CDR1 and CDR2: LNHDA and SQIVND (reference sequence). The CDR3 consists of 14 residues. CDR3 DNA: TGTGCCAGTAGTATTACGGCTAGCGGGAGGGTGCAGTTCTTC. The encoded protein is CASSITASGRVQFF. The whole variable domain, filled in from reference TRBV19 and TRBJ2-1, reads DGGITQSPKYLFRKEGQNVTLSCEQNLNHDAMYWYRQDPGQGLRLIYYSQIVNDFQKGDIAEGYSVSREKKESFPLTVTSAQKNPTAFYLCASSITASGRVQFFGPGTRLTVL.

This clonotype was observed at least ten times. The chain is built from TRBV10-1 and TRBJ2-3, with TRBD1 identical over 11 bases. The CDR3 extends over 17 amino acids. In germline, CDR1 is WNHNN, CDR2 SYGVQD (reference sequence). V lost 10 bases, J lost 3 bases, and 15 bases stayed unmatched. The CDR3 sequence: CAIKRAGTGGSTDTQYF. The DNA for the CDR3 is TGCGCCATTAAGCGGGCCGGGACAGGGGGGTCGACAGATACGCAGTATTTT.

The V call is TRBV11-3, the J call TRBJ2-1; 11 positions match TRBD2. V lost 5 bases to trimming and J lost 5 bases; unmatched junction nucleotides: 8. From germline, CDR1 is SGHNT and CDR2 YENEEA. This CDR3 is 16 amino acids long. CDR3 residues: CASSPGGTSGNNEQFF. The DNA for the CDR3 is TGTGCCAGCAGCCCGGGGGGGACTAGCGGTAACAATGAGCAGTTCTTC.

The gene calls are TRBV9 and TRBJ2-5, with 11 bases that match TRBD1. V was clipped by 0 bases and J by 7 bases; unmatched bases: 5. The CDR3 has 15 residues. The germline V gene encodes CDR1 SGDLS and CDR2 YYNGEE. As DNA, the CDR3 is TGTGCCAGCAGCGTAGAAGGGACAGGGGGGGTGACCCAGTACTTC. It codes for CASSVEGTGGVTQYF.

This clonotype has only a few counts. The V gene is TRBV10-3, the J gene TRBJ2-2; 11 nucleotides align to TRBD1. Germline trimming cut 0 bases from V and 7 bases from J; bases unmatched to any gene: 4. Germline V gene data show CDR1 as ENHRY and CDR2 as SYGVKD. The CDR3 totals 16 residues. CDR3 DNA: TGTGCCATCAGTGAGTCTGGACAGGGGGCGTTCGGGGAGCTGTTTTTT. It yields the protein CAISESGQGAFGELFF.

This clonotype was found many times. This sequence joins TRBV27 and TRBJ2-5; no definite D call. Per the germline V gene, CDR1 is MNHEY and CDR2 is SMNVEV (reference sequence). The CDR3 sequence is 12 residues long. Deletions cut 10 bases from V and 4 bases from J, with 13 bases between. This CDR3 reads CATSLTGETQYF. In nucleotides, the CDR3 is TGTGCCACCTCACTGACGGGAGAGACCCAGTACTTC.

This clonotype was detected once. An end of the junction differs from the germline gene, which may be a read error. The rearrangement links TRBV4-1 to TRBJ2-5; D perhaps matches TRBD2 (5 bases). Germline CDR1 is MGHRA and CDR2 is YSYEKL. The CDR3 is 16 residues long. The CDR3 nucleotides read TGCGCCAGCGGCCATCTGCCGGGGTTTAAGAGGGAGACCCAGTACTTC. Residues: CASGHLPGFKRETQYF.

This clonotype was seen at least ten times. V is TRBV7-9 and J is TRBJ1-1, with a weak D call TRBD1 (5 bases). The CDR3 totals 14 residues. Looked up from germline, CDR1 is SEHNR and CDR2 is FQNEAQ (reference sequence). V lost 7 bases, J lost 8 bases, and 20 bases lay in between. In DNA, the CDR3 is TGTGCCAGCAACCCCTACGGGGGATTAGGGGAAGCTTTCTTT. Translated, it gives CASNPYGGLGEAFF.

This clonotype was recorded at least ten times. This chain joins TRBV28 and TRBJ2-5, with TRBD2 matching 13 bases. CDR3 length: 14 amino acids. Unmatched junction bases numbered 2, after V lost 5 bases and J lost 5 bases. CDR1 is MDHEN and CDR2 is SYDVKM in the germline V gene. Here the CDR3 DNA reads TGTGCCAGCAGTCCACTAGCGGGAGGGGAGACCCAGTACTTC. It translates to CASSPLAGGETQYF.

This clonotype appeared many times. This chain links TRBV27 with TRBJ1-1; TRBD1 matches at 7 bases. CDR1 MNHEY and CDR2 SMNVEV come from the germline V gene (reference sequence). The V and J ends lost 1 base and 2 bases, in that order; junction bases with no gene match: 4. CDR3 length: 15 residues. The CDR3 DNA follows: TGTGCCAGCAGTTTATGGACAGGAATCAACACTGAAGCTTTCTTT. Amino acids: CASSLWTGINTEAFF.

This clonotype came up a few times. V and J are TRBV7-9 and TRBJ2-1; weak D call: TRBD2 (7 bases). Germline CDR1 is SEHNR and CDR2 is FQNEAQ (reference sequence). V shed 4 bases and J shed 9 bases, with 31 bases lying between them. The CDR3 spans 19 residues. The CDR3 DNA sequence: TGTGCCAGCAGCTCTAAGTCCCGGGGGGCGGGGGCTAGATCGGGTGAGCAGTTCTTC. It encodes CASSSKSRGAGARSGEQFF. Full variable domain (remainder filled in from reference TRBV7-9 and TRBJ2-1): DTGVSQNPRHKITKRGQNVTFRCDPISEHNRLYWYRQTLGQGPEFLTYFQNEAQLEKSRLLSDRFSAERPKGSFSTLEIQRTEQGDSAMYLCASSSKSRGAGARSGEQFFGPGTRLTVL.

This chain uses TRBV4-3 with TRBJ1-2; 7 bases fit TRBD1. The CDR3 is 14 residues long. V dropped 4 bases and J dropped 3; count of bases not matched to a gene: 5. The germline V gene encodes CDR1 LGHNA and CDR2 YSLEER. DNA of the CDR3: TGCGCCAGCAGCCCTGCAGGGGGTGACTATGGCTACACCTTC. It translates to CASSPAGGDYGYTF.

This clonotype was recorded only once. This probably arose from a read error, given a far larger clone one base away. The chain employs TRBV6-1 and TRBJ2-5, with D possibly TRBD2 on 6 matching bases. Trimming took off 6 bases at V and 9 bases at J, with 14 bases between the two ends. CDR1 MNHNS and CDR2 SASEGT come from the germline V gene. The length of the CDR3 is 12 residues. This CDR3 reads CASSPGWEAQYF. The CDR3 nucleotides are TGTGCCAGCAGCCCCGGCTGGGAGGCCCAGTACTTC.

Comments on this clonotype: A read error is possible here, since a much larger clone lies one base away. This chain connects TRBV4-1 to TRBJ2-1, with 10 bases identical to TRBD2. The CDR3 runs 13 residues. Germline loops: CDR1 MGHRA, CDR2 YSYEKL. Here the CDR3 DNA reads TGCACCAGCAGCCCTAGCGGGAGTGACGAGCAGTTCTTC. This encodes CTSSPSGSDEQFF.

This clonotype was observed at least ten times. This chain joins TRBV10-1 and TRBJ2-3; D gene uncertain. This CDR3 contains 13 residues. Germline V CDR1 and CDR2: WNHNN, SYGVQD (reference sequence). V shed 4 bases and J shed 1 base, with 6 bases lying between them. CDR3 residues: CASSVTGTDTQYF. DNA of the CDR3: TGCGCCAGCAGTGTTACAGGCACAGATACGCAGTATTTT.

This clonotype has at least ten counts. The V call is TRBV27, the J call TRBJ2-3; 8 bases map to TRBD1. Trimming cost V 6 bases and J 3 bases; bases outside gene matches: 8. This CDR3 region has 15 residues. Germline loops: CDR1 MNHEY, CDR2 SMNVEV (reference sequence). Here the CDR3 reads CASRPQGAGTDTQYF. DNA for the CDR3: TGTGCCAGCAGGCCTCAGGGGGCCGGGACAGATACGCAGTATTTT.

This clonotype was counted at least ten times. The chain joins TRBV20-1 to TRBJ2-3; D may be TRBD1 or TRBD2 (5 bases each). CDR1 is DFQATT, CDR2 SNEGSKA, per germline (reference sequence). CDR3 length: 13 residues. The ends were cut back, 5 bases at V and 3 bases at J, with 12 bases in the middle. CDR3 loop: CSAASWGTDTQYF. CDR3 bases: TGCAGTGCTGCATCCTGGGGGACAGATACGCAGTATTTT.

This clonotype was recorded at least ten times. The chain joins TRBV18 to TRBJ2-7; TRBD1 is a possible D gene (6 bases). Germline V gives CDR1 KGHSH, CDR2 LQKENI. The CDR3 consists of 16 residues. Trimming stripped 0 bases from V and 2 bases from J, with 14 bases between. The CDR3 DNA sequence: TGTGCCAGCTCACCACCGAGGGGACATCGCACCTACGAGCAGTACTTC. Translated: CASSPPRGHRTYEQYF.

This clonotype was recorded at least ten times. The CDR3 DNA reads as TGTGCCAGCAGTTTTGAGGTTCAGCCCCAGCATTTT. Translated, it gives CASSFEVQPQHF. The chain couples TRBV6-2 or TRBV6-3 to TRBJ1-5; no clear D gene. V was cut by 4 bases and J by 6 bases, with 7 bases left in between. CDR1 MNHEY and CDR2 SVGEGT come from the germline V gene. The CDR3 runs to 12 residues.